These 2 T cell receptor beta chains originate from one sample sequenced in a study of EBV T-cell therapy then PD-1 blockade in nasopharyngeal carcinoma. Sample treatment: AdE1-LMPpoly-expanded autologous EBV-specific T-cell therapy followed by anti-PD-1 nivolumab. Some clones are missing from TCRdb's copy, which holds only in-frame ones; the method was immunoSEQ multiplex PCR. The sample records approximately 15,000 clones, around four fifths being singletons. The antigens these receptors bind are not known. Sequencing used CD8+ T cells from blood, obtained at roughly day 99 from a patient whose treatment included autologous EBV-specific T cells and nivolumab. All receptors come from a man aged 35-49 years with nasopharyngeal carcinoma.

V gene TRBV9 combines with J gene TRBJ1-6, with D possibly matching TRBD1 (5 bases). CDR1 and CDR2 from the germline V gene are SGDLS and YYNGEE. V was trimmed by 0 bases and J by 10 bases, leaving 11 bases between them. The CDR3 contains 14 residues. CDR3 DNA: TGTGCCAGCAGCGTAGGGGACTCCGGGTCACCCCTCCACTTT. Its protein is CASSVGDSGSPLHF.

This clone is medium-sized within its sample. The chain uses TRBV10-3 and TRBJ1-1, with D unclear. This CDR3 comprises 14 residues. Germline CDR1 reads ENHRY; CDR2 reads SYGVKD. V dropped 3 bases and J dropped 1 base, with 9 bases sitting between them. CDR3 region: CAISDSTPNTEAFF. The DNA for the CDR3 is TGTGCCATCAGTGACTCTACACCGAACACTGAAGCTTTCTTT.